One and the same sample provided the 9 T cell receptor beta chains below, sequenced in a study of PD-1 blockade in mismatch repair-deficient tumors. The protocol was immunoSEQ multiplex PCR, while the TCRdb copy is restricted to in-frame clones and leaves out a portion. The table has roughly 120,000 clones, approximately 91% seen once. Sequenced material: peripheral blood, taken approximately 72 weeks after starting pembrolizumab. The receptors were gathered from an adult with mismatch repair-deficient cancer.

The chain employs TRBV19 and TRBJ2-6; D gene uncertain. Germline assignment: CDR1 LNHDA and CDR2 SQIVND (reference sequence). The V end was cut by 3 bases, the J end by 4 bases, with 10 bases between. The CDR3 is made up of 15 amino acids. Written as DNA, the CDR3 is TGTGCCAGTAGTATTTTGGGGTCCGGGGCCAACGTCCTGACTTTC. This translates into CASSILGSGANVLTF.

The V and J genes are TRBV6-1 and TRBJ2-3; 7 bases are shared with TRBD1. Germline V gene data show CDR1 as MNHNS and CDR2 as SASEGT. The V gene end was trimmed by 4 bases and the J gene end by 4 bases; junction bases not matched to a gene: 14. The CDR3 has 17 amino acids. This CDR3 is CASSAGRNRGRSDTQYF. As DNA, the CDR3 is TGTGCCAGCAGTGCCGGCCGGAATAGGGGGCGGTCAGATACGCAGTATTTT.

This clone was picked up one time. CDR3 protein: CASSPGPLDTEAFF. The CDR3 nucleotides read TGTGCCAGCAGCCCGGGACCCTTGGACACTGAAGCTTTCTTT. V and J are TRBV7-2 and TRBJ1-1; perhaps TRBD1 as D (5 bases). CDR1 is SGHTA, CDR2 FQGNSA, per germline. The length of the CDR3 is 14 residues. Trimming pared 5 bases from V and 3 bases from J, leaving 13 bases between. Full variable domain (outside the CDR3, taken from reference TRBV7-2 and TRBJ1-1): GAGVSQSPSNKVTEKGKDVELRCDPISGHTALYWYRQSLGQGLEFLIYFQGNSAPDKSGLPSDRFSAERTGGSVSTLTIQRTQQEDSAVYLCASSPGPLDTEAFFGQGTRLTVV.

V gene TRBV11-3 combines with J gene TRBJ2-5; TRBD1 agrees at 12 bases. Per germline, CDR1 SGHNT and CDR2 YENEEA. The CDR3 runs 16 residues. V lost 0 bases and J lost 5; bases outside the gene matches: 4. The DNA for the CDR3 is TGTGCCAGCAGCTTAGATCCGGGACAGGGGGCCGAGACCCAGTACTTC. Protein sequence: CASSLDPGQGAETQYF.

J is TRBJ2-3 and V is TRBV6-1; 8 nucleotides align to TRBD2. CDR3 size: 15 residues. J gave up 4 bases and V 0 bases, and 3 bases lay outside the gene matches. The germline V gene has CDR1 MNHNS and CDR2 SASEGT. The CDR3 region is CASSEAREAPDTQYF. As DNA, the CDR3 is TGTGCCAGCAGTGAAGCGCGGGAGGCCCCAGATACGCAGTATTTT.

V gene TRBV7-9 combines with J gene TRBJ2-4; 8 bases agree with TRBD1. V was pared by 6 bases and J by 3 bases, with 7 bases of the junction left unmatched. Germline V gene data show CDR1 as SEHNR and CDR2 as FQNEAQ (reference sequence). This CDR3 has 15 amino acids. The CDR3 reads CASSRATGGKNIQYF. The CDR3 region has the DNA TGTGCCAGCAGTCGAGCCACAGGGGGCAAAAACATTCAGTACTTC.

CDR3 residues: CASKLQGNYGYTF. CDR3 nucleotide sequence: TGTGCCAGCAAACTACAGGGCAACTATGGCTACACCTTC. The chain couples TRBV6-5 to TRBJ1-2; tentative D call: TRBD1 (6 bases). This CDR3 is built from 13 residues. Germline loops: CDR1 MNHEY, CDR2 SVGAGI. V was shortened by 7 bases and J by 2 bases, with 11 bases between the two germline ends.

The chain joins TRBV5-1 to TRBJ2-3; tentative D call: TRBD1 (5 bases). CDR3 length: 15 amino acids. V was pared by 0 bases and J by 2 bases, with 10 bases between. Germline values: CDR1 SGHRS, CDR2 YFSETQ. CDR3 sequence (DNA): TGCGCCAGCAGCTTGGAGGACACCTTCACAGATACGCAGTATTTT. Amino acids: CASSLEDTFTDTQYF.

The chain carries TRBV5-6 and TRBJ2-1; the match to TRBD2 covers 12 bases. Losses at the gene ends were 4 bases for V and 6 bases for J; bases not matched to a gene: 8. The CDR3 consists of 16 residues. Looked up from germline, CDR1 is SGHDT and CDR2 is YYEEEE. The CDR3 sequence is CASSRTGTSGPNEQFF. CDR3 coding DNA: TGTGCCAGCAGCCGAACCGGGACTAGCGGGCCCAATGAGCAGTTCTTC.